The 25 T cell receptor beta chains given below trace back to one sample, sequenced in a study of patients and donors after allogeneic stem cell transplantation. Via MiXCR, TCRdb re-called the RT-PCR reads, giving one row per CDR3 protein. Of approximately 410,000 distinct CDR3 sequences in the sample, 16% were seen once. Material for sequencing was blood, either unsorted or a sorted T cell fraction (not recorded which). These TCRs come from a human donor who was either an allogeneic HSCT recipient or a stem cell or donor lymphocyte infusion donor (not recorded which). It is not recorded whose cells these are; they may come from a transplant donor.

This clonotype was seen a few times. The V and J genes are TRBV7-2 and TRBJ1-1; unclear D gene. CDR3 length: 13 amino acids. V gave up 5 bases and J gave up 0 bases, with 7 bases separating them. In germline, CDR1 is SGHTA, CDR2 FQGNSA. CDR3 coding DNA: TGTGCCAGCAGCGTCCGGATGAACACTGAAGCTTTCTTT. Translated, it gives CASSVRMNTEAFF. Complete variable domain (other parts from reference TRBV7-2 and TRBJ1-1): GAGVSQSPSNKVTEKGKDVELRCDPISGHTALYWYRQSLGQGLEFLIYFQGNSAPDKSGLPSDRFSAERTGGSVSTLTIQRTQQEDSAVYLCASSVRMNTEAFFGQGTRLTVV.

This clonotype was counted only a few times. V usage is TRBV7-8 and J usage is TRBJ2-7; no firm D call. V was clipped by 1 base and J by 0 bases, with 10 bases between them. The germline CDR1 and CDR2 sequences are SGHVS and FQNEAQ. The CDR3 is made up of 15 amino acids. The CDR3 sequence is CASSLEAASSYEQYF. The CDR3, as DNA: TGTGCCAGCAGCTTAGAGGCAGCGAGCTCCTACGAGCAGTACTTC.

The CDR3 DNA follows: TGTGCCAGCAGCGCACCGGGACAAAGAGTCTACGAGCAGTACTTC. Encoded protein: CASSAPGQRVYEQYF. The chain recombines TRBV4-2 with TRBJ2-7; perhaps TRBD1 as D (6 bases). Germline CDR1 is LGHNA and CDR2 is YNFKEQ. CDR3 length equals 15 residues. V was pared by 5 bases and J by 3 bases, with 17 bases between.

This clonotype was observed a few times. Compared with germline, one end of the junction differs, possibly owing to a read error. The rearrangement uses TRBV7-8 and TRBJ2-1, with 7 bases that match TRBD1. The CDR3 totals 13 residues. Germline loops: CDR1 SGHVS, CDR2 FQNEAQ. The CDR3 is CASSYSRQGIVIF. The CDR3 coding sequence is TGTGCCAGCAGCTATTCGCGACAGGGAATCGTAATCTTC.

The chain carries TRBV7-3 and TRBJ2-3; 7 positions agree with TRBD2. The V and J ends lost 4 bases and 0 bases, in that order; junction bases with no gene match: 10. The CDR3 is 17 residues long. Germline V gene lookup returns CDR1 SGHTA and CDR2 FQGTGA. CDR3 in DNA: TGTGCCAGCAGCTCGGAAGGCCTAGCGGCCAGCACAGATACGCAGTATTTT. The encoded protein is CASSSEGLAASTDTQYF.

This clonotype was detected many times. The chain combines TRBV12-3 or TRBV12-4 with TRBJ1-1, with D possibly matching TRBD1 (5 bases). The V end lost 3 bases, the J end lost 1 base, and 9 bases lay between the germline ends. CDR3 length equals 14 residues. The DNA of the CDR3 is TGTGCCAGCAGTTTTGGGACTGAGAACACTGAAGCTTTCTTT. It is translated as CASSFGTENTEAFF.

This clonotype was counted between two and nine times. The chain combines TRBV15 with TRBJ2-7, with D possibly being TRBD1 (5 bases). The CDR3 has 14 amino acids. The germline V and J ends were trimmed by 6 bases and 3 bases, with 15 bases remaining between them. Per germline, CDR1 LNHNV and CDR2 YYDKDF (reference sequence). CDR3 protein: CATRGPGFIYEQYF. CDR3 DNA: TGTGCCACCAGGGGGCCAGGATTTATCTACGAGCAGTACTTC.

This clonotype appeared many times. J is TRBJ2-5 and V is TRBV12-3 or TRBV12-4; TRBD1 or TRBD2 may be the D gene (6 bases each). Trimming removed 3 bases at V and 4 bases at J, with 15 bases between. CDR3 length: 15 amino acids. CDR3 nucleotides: TGTGCCAGCAGTTTTGTGGGGGGCCCAGGAGAGACCCAGTACTTC. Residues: CASSFVGGPGETQYF.

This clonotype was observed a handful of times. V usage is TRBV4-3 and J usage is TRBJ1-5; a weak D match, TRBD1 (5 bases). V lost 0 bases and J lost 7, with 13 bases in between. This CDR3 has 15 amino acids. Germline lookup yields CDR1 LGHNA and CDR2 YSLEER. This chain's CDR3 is CASSQDLGVRQPQHF. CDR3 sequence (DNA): TGCGCCAGCAGCCAAGATCTAGGGGTCAGACAGCCCCAGCATTTT.

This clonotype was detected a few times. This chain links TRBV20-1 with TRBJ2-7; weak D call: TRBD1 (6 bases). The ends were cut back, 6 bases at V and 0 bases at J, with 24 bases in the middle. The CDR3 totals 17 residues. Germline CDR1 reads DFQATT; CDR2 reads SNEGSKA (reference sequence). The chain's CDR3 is CSAQPTLGPGDSYEQYF. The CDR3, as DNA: TGCAGTGCCCAGCCTACTCTCGGGCCAGGGGACTCCTACGAGCAGTACTTC.

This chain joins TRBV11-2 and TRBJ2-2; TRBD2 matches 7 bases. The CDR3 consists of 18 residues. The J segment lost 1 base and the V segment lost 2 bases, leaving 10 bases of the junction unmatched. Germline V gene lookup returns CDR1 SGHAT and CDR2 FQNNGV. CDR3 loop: CASSLTVRLAVNTGELFF. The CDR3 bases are TGTGCCAGCAGCTTAACCGTCCGGCTAGCGGTGAACACCGGGGAGCTGTTTTTT.

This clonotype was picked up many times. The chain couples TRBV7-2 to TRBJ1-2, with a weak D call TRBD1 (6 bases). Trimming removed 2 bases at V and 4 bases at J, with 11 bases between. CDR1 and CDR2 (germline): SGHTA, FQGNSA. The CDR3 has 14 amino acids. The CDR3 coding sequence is TGTGCCAGCAGCTTACAGGGGTCGAGCTATGGCTACACCTTC. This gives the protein CASSLQGSSYGYTF.

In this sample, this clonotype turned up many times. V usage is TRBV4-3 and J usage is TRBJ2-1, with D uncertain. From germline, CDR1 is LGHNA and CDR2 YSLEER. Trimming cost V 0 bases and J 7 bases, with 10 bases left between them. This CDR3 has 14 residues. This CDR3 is CASSQDYRRNEQFF. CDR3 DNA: TGCGCCAGCAGCCAAGATTATCGTCGAAATGAGCAGTTCTTC.

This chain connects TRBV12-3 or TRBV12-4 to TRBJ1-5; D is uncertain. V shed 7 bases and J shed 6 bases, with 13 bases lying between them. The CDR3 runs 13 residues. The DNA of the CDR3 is TGTGCCAGCATTAAAGTTTTCGGTCAGCCCCAGCATTTT. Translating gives CASIKVFGQPQHF.

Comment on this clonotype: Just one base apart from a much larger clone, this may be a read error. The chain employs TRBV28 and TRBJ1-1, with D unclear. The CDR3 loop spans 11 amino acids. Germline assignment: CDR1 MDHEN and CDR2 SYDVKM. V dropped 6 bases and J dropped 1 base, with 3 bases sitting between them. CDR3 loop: CASRWNTEAFF. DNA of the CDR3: TGTGCCAGCAGGTGGAACACTGAAGCTTTCTTT.

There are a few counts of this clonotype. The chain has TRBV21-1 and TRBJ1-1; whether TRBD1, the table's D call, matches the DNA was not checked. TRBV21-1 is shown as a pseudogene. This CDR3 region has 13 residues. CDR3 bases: TGTGCCAGCAGCAAACGGCGGACAGGTAAAGCTTTCTTT. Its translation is CASSKRRTGKAFF.

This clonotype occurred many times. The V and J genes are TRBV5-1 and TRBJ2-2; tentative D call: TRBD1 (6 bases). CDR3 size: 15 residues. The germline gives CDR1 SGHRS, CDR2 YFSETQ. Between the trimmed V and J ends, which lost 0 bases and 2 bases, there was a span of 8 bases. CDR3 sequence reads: CASSLGQENTGELFF. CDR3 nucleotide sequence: TGCGCCAGCAGCTTGGGACAGGAAAACACCGGGGAGCTGTTTTTT.

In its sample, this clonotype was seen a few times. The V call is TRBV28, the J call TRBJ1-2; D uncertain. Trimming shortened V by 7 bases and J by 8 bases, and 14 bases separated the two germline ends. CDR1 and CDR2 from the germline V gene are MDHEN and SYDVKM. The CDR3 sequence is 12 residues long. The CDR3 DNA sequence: TGTGCCAGCACAACTACTGGGCGCGGCTACACCTTC. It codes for CASTTTGRGYTF.

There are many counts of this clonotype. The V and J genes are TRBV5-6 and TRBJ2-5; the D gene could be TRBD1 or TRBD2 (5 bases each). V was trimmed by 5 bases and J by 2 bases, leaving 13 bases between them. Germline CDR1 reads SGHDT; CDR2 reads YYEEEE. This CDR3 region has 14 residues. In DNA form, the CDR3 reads TGTGCCAGCAGGCGTGGGGACCCTCAAGAGACCCAGTACTTC. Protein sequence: CASRRGDPQETQYF. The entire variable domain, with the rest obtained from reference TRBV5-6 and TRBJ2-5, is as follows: DAGVTQSPTHLIKTRGQQVTLRCSPKSGHDTVSWYQQALGQGPQFIFQYYEEEERQRGNFPDRFSGHQFPNYSSELNVNALLLGDSALYLCASRRGDPQETQYFGPGTRLLVL.

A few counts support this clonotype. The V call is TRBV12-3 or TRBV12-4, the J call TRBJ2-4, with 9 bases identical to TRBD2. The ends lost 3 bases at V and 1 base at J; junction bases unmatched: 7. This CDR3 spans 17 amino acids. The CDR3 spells CASSFSLAGPAKNIQYF. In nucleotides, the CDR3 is TGTGCCAGCAGTTTTTCCCTAGCGGGACCCGCCAAAAACATTCAGTACTTC.

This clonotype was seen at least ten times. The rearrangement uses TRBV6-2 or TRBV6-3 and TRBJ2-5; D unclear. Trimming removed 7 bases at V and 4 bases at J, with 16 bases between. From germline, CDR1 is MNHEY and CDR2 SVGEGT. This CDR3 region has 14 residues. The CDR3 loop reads CASTPEVKVETQYF. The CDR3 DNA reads TGTGCCAGCACCCCCGAGGTGAAGGTAGAGACCCAGTACTTC.

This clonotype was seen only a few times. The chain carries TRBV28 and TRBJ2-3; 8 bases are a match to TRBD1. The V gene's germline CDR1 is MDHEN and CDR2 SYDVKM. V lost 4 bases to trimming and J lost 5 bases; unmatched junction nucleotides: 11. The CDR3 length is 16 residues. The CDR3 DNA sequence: TGTGCCAGCAGTTCCACGTACAGGGGGTGGATAGATACGCAGTATTTT. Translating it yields CASSSTYRGWIDTQYF.

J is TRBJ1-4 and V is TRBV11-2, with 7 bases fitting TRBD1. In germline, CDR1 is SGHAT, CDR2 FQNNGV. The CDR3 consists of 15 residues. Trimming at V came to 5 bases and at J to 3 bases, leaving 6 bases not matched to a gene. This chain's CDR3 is CASSQAGQPNEKLFF. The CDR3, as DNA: TGTGCCAGCAGCCAAGCGGGACAGCCTAATGAAAAACTGTTTTTT. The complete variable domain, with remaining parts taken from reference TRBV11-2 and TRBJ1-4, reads EAGVAQSPRYKIIEKRQSVAFWCNPISGHATLYWYQQILGQGPKLLIQFQNNGVVDDSQLPKDRFSAERLKGVDSTLKIQPAKLEDSAVYLCASSQAGQPNEKLFFGSGTQLSVL.

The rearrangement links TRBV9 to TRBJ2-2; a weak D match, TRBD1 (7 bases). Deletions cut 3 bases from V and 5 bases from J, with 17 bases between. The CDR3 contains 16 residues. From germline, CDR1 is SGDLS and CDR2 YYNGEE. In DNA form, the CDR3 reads TGTGCCAGCAGCGCTGGAGGGGACAGAGGTACCGGGGAGCTGTTTTTT. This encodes CASSAGGDRGTGELFF.

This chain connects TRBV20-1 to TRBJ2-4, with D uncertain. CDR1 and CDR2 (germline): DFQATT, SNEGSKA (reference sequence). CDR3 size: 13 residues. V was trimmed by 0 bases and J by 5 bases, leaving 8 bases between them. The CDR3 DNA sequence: TGCAGTGCTAGAGAGCTCGGCCAAAACATTCAGTACTTC. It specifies CSARELGQNIQYF.